This T cell receptor (beta chain) was obtained from a study of type 1 regulatory T cells. Study at large: An in vitro protocol generated T-allo10, a Tr1-enriched, alloantigen-specific CD4 T cell product. Study observations and caveats: Compared with non-type 1 regulatory T cells, type 1 regulatory T cells showed a more restricted TCR repertoire.

The sample holds one count of this clonotype. No antigen is known for it. The length of the CDR3 is 11 residues. Germline V CDR1 and CDR2: KGHSH, LQKENI. The ends lost 3 bases at V and 15 bases at J; junction bases unmatched: 5. Each CDR3 protein is one row after TCRdb ran MiXCR on the reads. This sample has tens of thousands of distinct CDR3 sequences; less than 25% occur once, and the top ten carry roughly 8.3%. This clonotype originated in a human donor in good health. The V gene is TRBV18, the J gene TRBJ2-1; 7 bases agree with TRBD1. Source material: cultured type 1 regulatory T (Tr1) cells, either the whole culture or a sorted fraction (not recorded which). CDR3 in amino acids: CASSPDRDRFF. In DNA, the CDR3 is TGTGCCAGCTCACCCGACAGGGATAGGTTCTTC.